The entry that follows covers one TCR beta chain sequence. What it recognizes is unknown. The PCR made use of 60 Vbeta and 13 Jbeta primers. Profiling relied on immunoSEQ multiplex PCR, and the TCRdb table lists in-frame clones only, not all of them. The data contain about 130,000 clones, roughly four fifths of them singletons. This sample is drawn from a study of cytomegalovirus exposure and HLA in healthy donors. The length of the CDR3 is 20 residues. In germline, CDR1 is SNHLY, CDR2 FYNNEI. The V and J ends lost 4 bases and 6 bases respectively, with 32 bases between them. Study-wide results and caveats: As a later analysis revealed, the rate of TCR association differed by HLA locus, with DRB1 most and HLA-C fewest.

The TCR sequence derives from a woman between 45 and 60 years old in good health and CMV-seronegative. The sample consisted of PBMCs. The genes are TRBV2 and TRBJ2-3; weak D call: TRBD2 (8 bases). Here the CDR3 DNA reads TGTGCCAGCAGTGCCCTGGGACAGCCCGGACTAGCCACCCAAAGGGATACGCAGTATTTT. Translated: CASSALGQPGLATQRDTQYF.